This T cell receptor (beta chain) was retrieved from a study of Ad26.COV2.S vaccination and SARS-CoV-2 variants. As for treatment: roughly 19 received Ad26.COV2.S at low or high dose, single or two shots; 5 received placebo; per-sample allocation not given. Samples came from day 63 after the first vaccine or placebo injection. Cohort 1b enrolled adults aged 18-55 years in Boston. An Ad26 vector expressing Wuhan-strain SARS-CoV-2 spike constituted the vaccine. Turning to this clone: Its specificity is not known.

Assay: immunoSEQ multiplex PCR; the TCRdb copy retains only in-frame clones and omits some. The profile shows 250,000 to 300,000 clones, 70% to 90% of them singletons. The CDR3 length is 13 residues. The ends were cut back, 7 bases at V and 2 bases at J, with 11 bases in the middle. Germline values: CDR1 LNHDA, CDR2 SQIVND (reference sequence). Regarding the study as a whole: Total T cell responses were possibly underestimated by TCR breadth and depth analyses.

This clonotype originated in a person between 18 and 59 years old who received the Ad26.COV2.S COVID-19 vaccine or a placebo. The specimen was peripheral blood, collected in a trial of Ad26.COV2.S vaccine versus placebo. The rearrangement joins TRBV19 to TRBJ2-5; D is perhaps TRBD1 or TRBD2 (5 bases each). The DNA for the CDR3 is TGTGCCAGTAATCGGGGCTCACAAGAGACCCAGTACTTC. Its protein product is CASNRGSQETQYF. The full variable domain, completed using reference TRBV19 and TRBJ2-5, is DGGITQSPKYLFRKEGQNVTLSCEQNLNHDAMYWYRQDPGQGLRLIYYSQIVNDFQKGDIAEGYSVSREKKESFPLTVTSAQKNPTAFYLCASNRGSQETQYFGPGTRLLVL.